The rows below give T cell receptor beta chains drawn from one sample of a study of identical twins. TCRdb re-derived calls from the 5' RACE reads in MiXCR, one entry per CDR3 protein. The table shows hundreds of thousands of distinct CDR3 sequences, with 8.6% occurring only once. Separately, the same data were catalogued under a study of yellow fever vaccine responses in identical twins.

Input material: PBMCs. All receptors derive from a woman aged 18 to 35 in good health. Each CDR3 is given with its conserved first and last residue. D genes are given only for firm matches. Size tells how often a clone was seen (once, few, many) or the class of an expanded clone, and some rows leave it out.

J gene: TRBJ2-1; clone size: NA; D gene: TRBD2; V gene: TRBV6-2/TRBV6-3; CDR3 length: 13; CDR3 protein: CASSPGLSWSRFF; CDR3 DNA: TGTGCCAGCAGTCCGGGACTATCATGGTCGCGGTTCTTC
J gene: TRBJ1-2; clone size: NA; D gene: NA; V gene: TRBV29-1; CDR3 length: 12; CDR3 protein: CSVVARSYGYTF; CDR3 DNA: TGCAGCGTGGTCGCCCGGTCCTATGGCTACACCTTC
J gene: TRBJ2-7; clone size: many; D gene: TRBD2; V gene: TRBV5-6; CDR3 length: 16; CDR3 protein: CASSRKTSGITYEQYF; CDR3 DNA: TGTGCCAGCAGCCGAAAGACTAGCGGGATCACCTACGAGCAGTACTTC
J gene: TRBJ2-1; clone size: few; D gene: TRBD2; V gene: TRBV18; CDR3 length: 16; CDR3 protein: CASSPMHAGGHNEQFF; CDR3 DNA: TGTGCCAGCTCACCTATGCACGCGGGGGGCCACAATGAGCAGTTCTTC
J gene: TRBJ2-1; clone size: many; D gene: TRBD1; V gene: TRBV24-1; CDR3 length: 15; CDR3 protein: CATSDLKQGRGEQFF; CDR3 DNA: TGTGCCACCAGTGATTTGAAACAGGGGAGAGGCGAGCAGTTCTTC
J gene: TRBJ1-2; clone size: few; D gene: NA; V gene: TRBV7-3; CDR3 length: 16; CDR3 protein: CASSPSWGKPNYGYTF; CDR3 DNA: TGTGCCAGCAGCCCCTCTTGGGGTAAACCTAACTATGGCTACACCTTC
J gene: TRBJ2-7; clone size: many; D gene: TRBD2; V gene: TRBV6-2/TRBV6-3; CDR3 length: 16; CDR3 protein: CASSGGLAGDRNEQYF; CDR3 DNA: TGTGCCAGCAGTGGTGGACTAGCGGGAGATAGAAACGAGCAGTACTTC
J gene: TRBJ2-1; clone size: few; D gene: TRBD1; V gene: TRBV3-1; CDR3 length: 22; CDR3 protein: CASSQAFRTGSRDEGSYNEQFF; CDR3 DNA: TGTGCCAGCAGCCAAGCGTTCAGGACAGGGAGCCGGGATGAGGGCTCCTACAATGAGCAGTTCTTC
J gene: TRBJ2-1; clone size: few; D gene: NA; V gene: TRBV6-4; CDR3 length: 13; CDR3 protein: CASSEREHNEQFF; CDR3 DNA: TGTGCCAGCAGTGAGCGGGAACACAATGAGCAGTTCTTC
J gene: TRBJ1-1; clone size: few; D gene: NA; V gene: TRBV29-1; CDR3 length: 10; CDR3 protein: CSVSVTEAFF; CDR3 DNA: TGCAGCGTATCGGTCACTGAAGCTTTCTTT
J gene: TRBJ1-2; clone size: NA; D gene: TRBD1; V gene: TRBV12-3/TRBV12-4; CDR3 length: 17; CDR3 protein: CASSIMGSGQMTYGYTF; CDR3 DNA: TGTGCCAGCTCAATCATGGGGTCGGGACAGATGACTTATGGCTACACCTTC
J gene: TRBJ2-5; clone size: many; D gene: NA; V gene: TRBV20-1; CDR3 length: 13; CDR3 protein: CSARGPSAETQYF; CDR3 DNA: TGCAGTGCTAGAGGTCCTAGTGCAGAGACCCAGTACTTC
J gene: TRBJ2-3; clone size: NA; D gene: NA; V gene: TRBV6-2/TRBV6-3; CDR3 length: 13; CDR3 protein: CASSPVSLDTQYF; CDR3 DNA: TGTGCCAGCAGCCCCGTAAGTTTGGATACGCAGTATTTT
J gene: TRBJ2-6; clone size: few; D gene: TRBD1; V gene: TRBV5-6; CDR3 length: 16; CDR3 protein: CASKNWTGAGANVLTF; CDR3 DNA: TGTGCCAGCAAAAACTGGACAGGGGCTGGGGCCAACGTCCTGACTTTC
J gene: TRBJ2-7; clone size: NA; D gene: NA; V gene: TRBV29-1; CDR3 length: 13; CDR3 protein: CSVTNTARYEQYF; CDR3 DNA: TGCAGCGTTACGAACACGGCGAGGTACGAGCAGTACTTC
J gene: TRBJ2-2; clone size: many; D gene: NA; V gene: TRBV7-8; CDR3 length: 13; CDR3 protein: CASSLLRTGELFF; CDR3 DNA: TGTGCCAGCAGTCTCCTTAGGACCGGGGAGCTGTTTTTT
J gene: TRBJ2-5; clone size: few; D gene: TRBD2; V gene: TRBV20-1; CDR3 length: 14; CDR3 protein: CSAPGLAGVETQYF; CDR3 DNA: TGCAGTGCTCCGGGACTAGCGGGGGTCGAGACCCAGTACTTC
J gene: TRBJ1-5; clone size: few; D gene: NA; V gene: TRBV2; CDR3 length: 15; CDR3 protein: CASKDWGYSNQPQHF; CDR3 DNA: TGTGCCAGCAAAGATTGGGGTTATAGCAATCAGCCCCAGCATTTT
J gene: TRBJ2-5; clone size: many; D gene: TRBD2; V gene: TRBV20-1; CDR3 length: 13; CDR3 protein: CSAPGGGLETQYF; CDR3 DNA: TGCAGTGCGCCGGGCGGGGGGCTAGAGACCCAGTACTTC
J gene: TRBJ2-2; clone size: NA; D gene: TRBD1; V gene: TRBV7-2; CDR3 length: 15; CDR3 protein: CASSSDRGVTGELFF; CDR3 DNA: TGTGCCAGCAGCAGTGACAGGGGGGTCACCGGGGAGCTGTTTTTT
J gene: TRBJ2-3; clone size: NA; D gene: NA; V gene: TRBV6-1; CDR3 length: 18; CDR3 protein: CASKGTDAGRITTDTQYF; CDR3 DNA: TGTGCCAGCAAGGGGACCGACGCGGGGCGGATTACGACAGATACGCAGTATTTT
J gene: TRBJ2-7; clone size: NA; D gene: NA; V gene: TRBV6-1; CDR3 length: 10; CDR3 protein: CASSGLYGQF; CDR3 DNA: TGTGCCAGCAGTGGGTTATACGGACAGTTC
J gene: TRBJ2-7; clone size: few; D gene: TRBD1; V gene: TRBV6-2/TRBV6-3; CDR3 length: 14; CDR3 protein: CASSTGGTGLQQYF; CDR3 DNA: TGTGCCAGCAGTACCGGCGGGACAGGTCTTCAGCAGTACTTC
J gene: TRBJ2-1; clone size: few; D gene: TRBD2; V gene: TRBV24-1; CDR3 length: 18; CDR3 protein: CATSETASPGLAGNEQFF; CDR3 DNA: TGTGCCACCAGTGAGACTGCCTCTCCGGGACTAGCGGGCAATGAGCAGTTCTTC
J gene: TRBJ2-7; clone size: few; D gene: NA; V gene: TRBV5-1; CDR3 length: 13; CDR3 protein: CASSFGQIYEQYF; CDR3 DNA: TGCGCCAGCAGCTTTGGACAGATCTACGAGCAGTACTTC
J gene: TRBJ1-1; clone size: many; D gene: NA; V gene: TRBV3-1; CDR3 length: 17; CDR3 protein: CASSQEGGRLMNTEAFF; CDR3 DNA: TGTGCCAGCAGCCAAGAGGGCGGCCGACTCATGAACACTGAAGCTTTCTTT
J gene: TRBJ2-3; clone size: few; D gene: NA; V gene: TRBV9; CDR3 length: 16; CDR3 protein: CASSVELPRKGDTQYF; CDR3 DNA: TGTGCCAGCAGCGTAGAATTGCCTAGGAAGGGGGATACGCAGTATTTT
J gene: TRBJ1-6; clone size: NA; D gene: NA; V gene: TRBV5-6; CDR3 length: 15; CDR3 protein: CASSSGQPINSPLHF; CDR3 DNA: TGTGCCAGCAGCTCCGGACAGCCTATAAATTCACCCCTCCACTTT
J gene: TRBJ2-7; clone size: NA; D gene: TRBD2; V gene: TRBV7-9; CDR3 length: 14; CDR3 protein: CAGSRGGGSYEQYF; CDR3 DNA: TGTGCCGGATCCCGGGGGGGGGGCTCCTACGAGCAGTACTTC
J gene: TRBJ2-7; clone size: few; D gene: NA; V gene: TRBV20-1; CDR3 length: 13; CDR3 protein: CSAQGPGAYEQYF; CDR3 DNA: TGCAGTGCCCAGGGGCCAGGTGCCTACGAGCAGTACTTC
J gene: TRBJ2-5; clone size: NA; D gene: NA; V gene: TRBV6-6; CDR3 length: 11; CDR3 protein: CASSNLGTQYF; CDR3 DNA: TGTGCCAGCAGTAACCTAGGGACCCAGTACTTC
J gene: TRBJ2-4; clone size: few; D gene: TRBD1; V gene: TRBV7-8; CDR3 length: 14; CDR3 protein: CASSPFEGANIQYF; CDR3 DNA: TGTGCCAGCAGCCCCTTTGAGGGGGCGAACATTCAGTACTTC
J gene: TRBJ2-4; clone size: NA; D gene: NA; V gene: TRBV11-2; CDR3 length: 15; CDR3 protein: CASSLAWTAKNIQYF; CDR3 DNA: TGTGCCAGCAGCTTAGCCTGGACAGCCAAAAACATTCAGTACTTC
J gene: TRBJ2-1; clone size: many; D gene: TRBD2; V gene: TRBV20-1; CDR3 length: 14; CDR3 protein: CSASSGGIYNEQFF; CDR3 DNA: TGCAGTGCTAGCTCGGGGGGAATCTACAATGAGCAGTTCTTC
J gene: TRBJ2-2; clone size: many; D gene: NA; V gene: TRBV18; CDR3 length: 16; CDR3 protein: CASSPLGRGNTGELFF; CDR3 DNA: TGTGCCAGCTCACCACTGGGACGCGGGAACACCGGGGAGCTGTTTTTT
J gene: TRBJ2-2; clone size: NA; D gene: NA; V gene: TRBV4-1; CDR3 length: 14; CDR3 protein: CASSQDPRAGELFF; CDR3 DNA: TGCGCCAGCAGCCAAGATCCCAGGGCCGGGGAGCTGTTTTTT
J gene: TRBJ1-6; clone size: few; D gene: NA; V gene: TRBV9; CDR3 length: 15; CDR3 protein: CASSPMGQGLSYLHF; CDR3 DNA: TGTGCCAGCAGCCCGATGGGACAAGGGTTATCGTACCTCCACTTT
J gene: TRBJ2-1; clone size: NA; D gene: NA; V gene: TRBV28; CDR3 length: 11; CDR3 protein: CASSERTVQFF; CDR3 DNA: TGTGCCAGCAGTGAAAGGACAGTTCAGTTCTTC
J gene: TRBJ2-1; clone size: NA; D gene: TRBD2; V gene: TRBV18; CDR3 length: 17; CDR3 protein: CASSTGLAGGLYNEQFF; CDR3 DNA: TGTGCCAGCTCAACTGGACTAGCGGGAGGACTTTACAATGAGCAGTTCTTC
J gene: TRBJ2-1; clone size: NA; D gene: NA; V gene: TRBV21-1; CDR3 length: 15; CDR3 protein: CASSPELPGYNEQFF; CDR3 DNA: TGTGCCAGCAGCCCGGAACTACCTGGTTACAATGAGCAGTTCTTC
J gene: TRBJ2-7; clone size: NA; D gene: NA; V gene: TRBV15; CDR3 length: 14; CDR3 protein: CATSREGTSYEQYF; CDR3 DNA: TGTGCCACCAGCAGAGAAGGGACCTCCTACGAGCAGTACTTC
J gene: TRBJ1-1; clone size: NA; D gene: NA; V gene: TRBV5-1; CDR3 length: 14; CDR3 protein: CASMLERMNTEAFF; CDR3 DNA: TGCGCCAGCATGTTAGAACGAATGAACACTGAAGCTTTCTTT
J gene: TRBJ2-3; clone size: many; D gene: NA; V gene: TRBV11-1; CDR3 length: 13; CDR3 protein: CASNRITEGTQYF; CDR3 DNA: TGTGCCAGCAACCGCATCACGGAGGGTACGCAGTATTTT
J gene: TRBJ2-3; clone size: NA; D gene: TRBD1; V gene: TRBV20-1; CDR3 length: 17; CDR3 protein: CSARDPRPDRVTDTQYF; CDR3 DNA: TGCAGTGCTAGAGACCCTAGGCCGGACAGGGTCACAGATACGCAGTATTTT
J gene: TRBJ2-7; clone size: many; D gene: NA; V gene: TRBV5-1; CDR3 length: 19; CDR3 protein: CASSLEPIPTSGYSYEQYF; CDR3 DNA: TGCGCCAGCAGCTTGGAACCAATACCGACTTCAGGGTATTCCTACGAGCAGTACTTC